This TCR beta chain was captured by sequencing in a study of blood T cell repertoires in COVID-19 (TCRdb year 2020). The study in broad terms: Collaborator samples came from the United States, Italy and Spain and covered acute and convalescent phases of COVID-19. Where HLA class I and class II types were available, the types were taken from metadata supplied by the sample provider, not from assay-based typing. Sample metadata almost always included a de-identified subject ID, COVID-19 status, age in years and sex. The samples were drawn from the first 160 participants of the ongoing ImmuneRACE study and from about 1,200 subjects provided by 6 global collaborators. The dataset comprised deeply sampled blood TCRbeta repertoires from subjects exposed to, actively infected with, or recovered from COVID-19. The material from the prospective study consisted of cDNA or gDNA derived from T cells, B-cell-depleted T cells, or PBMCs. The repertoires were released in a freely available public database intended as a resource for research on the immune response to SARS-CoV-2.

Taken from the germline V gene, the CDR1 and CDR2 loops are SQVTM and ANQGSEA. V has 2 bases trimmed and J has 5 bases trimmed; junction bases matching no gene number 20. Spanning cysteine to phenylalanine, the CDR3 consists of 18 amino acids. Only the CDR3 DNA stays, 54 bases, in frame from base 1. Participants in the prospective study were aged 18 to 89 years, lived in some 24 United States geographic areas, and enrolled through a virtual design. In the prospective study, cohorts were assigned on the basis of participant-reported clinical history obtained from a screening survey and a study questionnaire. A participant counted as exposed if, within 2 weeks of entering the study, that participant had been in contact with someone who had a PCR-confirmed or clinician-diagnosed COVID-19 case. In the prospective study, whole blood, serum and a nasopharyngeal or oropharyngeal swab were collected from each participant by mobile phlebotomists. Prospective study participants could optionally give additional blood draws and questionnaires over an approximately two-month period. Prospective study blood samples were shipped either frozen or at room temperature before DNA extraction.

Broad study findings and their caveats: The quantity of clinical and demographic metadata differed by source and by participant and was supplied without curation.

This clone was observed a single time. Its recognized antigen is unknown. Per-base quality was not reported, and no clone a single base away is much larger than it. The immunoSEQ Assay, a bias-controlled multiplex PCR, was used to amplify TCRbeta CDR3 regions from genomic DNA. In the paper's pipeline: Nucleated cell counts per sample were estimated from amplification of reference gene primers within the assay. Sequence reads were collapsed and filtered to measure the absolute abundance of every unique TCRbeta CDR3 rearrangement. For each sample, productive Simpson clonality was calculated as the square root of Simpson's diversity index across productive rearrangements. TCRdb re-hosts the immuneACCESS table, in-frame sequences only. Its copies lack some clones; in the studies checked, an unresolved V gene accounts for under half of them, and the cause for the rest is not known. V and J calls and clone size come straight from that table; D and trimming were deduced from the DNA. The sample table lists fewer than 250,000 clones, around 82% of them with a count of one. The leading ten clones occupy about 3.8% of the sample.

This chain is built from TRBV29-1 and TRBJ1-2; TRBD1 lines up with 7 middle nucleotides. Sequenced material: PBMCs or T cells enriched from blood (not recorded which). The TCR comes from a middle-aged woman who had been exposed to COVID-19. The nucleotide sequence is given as TGCAGCGTTGAACCCGGGACAGCAAGCTCGATAACTTATTATGGCTACACCTTC. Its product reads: CSVEPGTASSITYYGYTF.